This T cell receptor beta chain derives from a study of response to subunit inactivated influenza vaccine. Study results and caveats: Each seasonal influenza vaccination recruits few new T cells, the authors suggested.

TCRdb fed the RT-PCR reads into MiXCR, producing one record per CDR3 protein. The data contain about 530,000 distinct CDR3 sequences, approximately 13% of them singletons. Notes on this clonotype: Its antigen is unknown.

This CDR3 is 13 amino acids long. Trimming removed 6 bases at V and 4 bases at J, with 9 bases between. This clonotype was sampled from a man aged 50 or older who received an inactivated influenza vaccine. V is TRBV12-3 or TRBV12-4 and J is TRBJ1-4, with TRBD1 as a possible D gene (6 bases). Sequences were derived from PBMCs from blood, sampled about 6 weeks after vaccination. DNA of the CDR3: TGTGCCAGCAGCAGGGACAATAATGAAAAACTGTTTTTT. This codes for CASSRDNNEKLFF.